This T cell receptor beta chain derives from a study of T cells after posttransplantation cyclophosphamide (dated by TCRdb to about 2016). Context from the whole study: Using TRB sequencing, the study followed how the T cell repertoire rebuilt after myeloablative bone marrow transplantation with posttransplantation cyclophosphamide given as GVHD prophylaxis. Because TRA and TRB clonality correlated tightly in 9 samples, the subsequent TCR analyses were limited to TRB only. TRB sequencing was performed on blood from all 35 or so PTCy patients with 1-year posttransplant specimens. Public TRB sequences were queried against a database of over 3,600 sequences associated with responses to pathogens, tumor antigens, self-antigens and alloantigens. TRB sequencing was also done on up to about 3 additional blood samples from 2 to 5.2 years after transplant in 3 patients, and on pretransplant blood from 4 patients. Samples from a few dozen PTCy-treated patients and about 17 related bone marrow donors of those patients were subjected to antigen receptor sequencing.

From cysteine to phenylalanine, the CDR3 is 16 amino acids long. The retained sequence is limited to the CDR3, 48 bases, with the frame set at the first base. In the germline V gene, CDR1 corresponds to KGHSH and CDR2 to LQKENI. Trimming leaves V shorter by 5 bases and J shorter by 5 bases, with the junction holding 12 bases beyond the gene matches. Genomic DNA was the input for TRB sequencing, which was run either with the immunoSEQ assay at survey resolution or with the hsTCRB kit. The paper's processing steps were these. The immunoSEQ software handled initial read processing, and the LymphoSeq R package was used for repertoire analyses. Clonality was computed as 1 minus normalized Shannon entropy, and a Gini coefficient was also calculated for each TRB dataset. To infer phenotypes in unsorted samples, TRB sequences from sorted subsets of the recipient or donor were mapped onto the unsorted samples of the same recipient. TCRdb obtained this table from immuneACCESS and retained in-frame rearrangements with V and J assigned. These tables miss some clones; where compared with another copy, unresolved V genes account for less than half of the shortfall, and the remainder is unexplained. The V and J calls and clone size come from that table; D and trimming were worked out from the DNA. The sample has around 13,000 clones on record, roughly four fifths of them singletons. Approximately 0.8% of the sample is held by the ten biggest clonotypes.

Related bone marrow donors provided peripheral blood samples on the day of marrow donation. Mononuclear cells from peripheral blood and bone marrow were separated by Ficoll-Hypaque density centrifugation and then cryopreserved. CD4+ and CD8+ T cells, including naive and memory subsets, were sorted by FACS using a FACSAria II. To note about this clone: There is no known antigen for this receptor. Per-nucleotide qualities are absent, and no much larger clonotype sits a single base away.

Summary of the overall study and its limitations: The TRB repertoires of T cells infiltrating skin or GI tract showed only limited overlap with the TRB repertoires of T cells in blood. Across over 40 patients, TRB clonality was highly associated with recipient CMV seropositivity and CMV reactivation, and diversity in PTCy patients was similar to diversity in CNI/methotrexate controls. Donor-recipient similarity was low at 1-2 months but rose over the first year, and later blood repertoires were often dominated by donor CD8+ memory clones.

The sequence was collected from a man between 50 and 59 years old in good health, CMV-negative, and a related stem cell transplant donor. Source material: memory CD4+ T cells sorted from PBMCs. The chain was built from TRBV18 and TRBJ2-7; 10 central bases correspond to TRBD2. The CDR3 here reads CASSNLAGVSGDEQYF. The nucleotide sequence is given as TGTGCCAGCTCAAACCTAGCGGGGGTTTCTGGGGACGAGCAGTACTTC.